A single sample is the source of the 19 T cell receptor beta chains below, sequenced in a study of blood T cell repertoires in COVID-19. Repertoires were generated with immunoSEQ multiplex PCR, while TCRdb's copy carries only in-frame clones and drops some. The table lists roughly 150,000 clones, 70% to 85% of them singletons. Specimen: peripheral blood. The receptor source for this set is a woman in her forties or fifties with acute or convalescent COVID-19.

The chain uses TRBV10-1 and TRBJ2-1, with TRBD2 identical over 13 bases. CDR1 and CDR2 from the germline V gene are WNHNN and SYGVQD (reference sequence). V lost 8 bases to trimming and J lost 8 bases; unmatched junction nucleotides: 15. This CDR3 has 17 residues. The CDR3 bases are TGCGCCAGCTCTGGGACTAGCGGGGCGTTTTTGGGGGATGAGCAGTTCTTC. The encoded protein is CASSGTSGAFLGDEQFF.

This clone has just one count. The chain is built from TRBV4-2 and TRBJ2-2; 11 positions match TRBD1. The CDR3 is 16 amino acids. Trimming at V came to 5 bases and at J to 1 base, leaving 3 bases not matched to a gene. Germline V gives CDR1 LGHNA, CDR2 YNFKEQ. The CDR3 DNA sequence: TGTGCCAGCAGCGGGGACAGGGGGGAGAACACCGGGGAGCTGTTTTTT. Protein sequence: CASSGDRGENTGELFF.

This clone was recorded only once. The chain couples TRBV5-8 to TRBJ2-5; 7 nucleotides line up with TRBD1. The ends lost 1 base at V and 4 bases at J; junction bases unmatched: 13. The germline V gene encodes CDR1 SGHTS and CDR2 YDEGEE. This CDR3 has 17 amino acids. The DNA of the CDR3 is TGTGCCAGCAGCTTGTGGGGGACAGCGAGCTTGGGAGAGACCCAGTACTTC. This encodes CASSLWGTASLGETQYF.

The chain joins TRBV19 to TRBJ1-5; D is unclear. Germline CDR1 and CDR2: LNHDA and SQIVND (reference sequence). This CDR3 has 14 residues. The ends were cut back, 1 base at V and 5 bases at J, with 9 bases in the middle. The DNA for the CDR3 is TGTGCCAGTAGTATAGTATGGCAGGATCAGCCCCAGCATTTT. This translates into CASSIVWQDQPQHF.

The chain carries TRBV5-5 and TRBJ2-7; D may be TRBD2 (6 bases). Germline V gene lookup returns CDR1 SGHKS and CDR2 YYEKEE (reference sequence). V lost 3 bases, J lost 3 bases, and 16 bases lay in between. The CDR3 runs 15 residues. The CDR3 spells CASSSIAVFIYEQYF. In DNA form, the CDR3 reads TGTGCCAGCAGCTCCATAGCGGTCTTTATCTACGAGCAGTACTTC. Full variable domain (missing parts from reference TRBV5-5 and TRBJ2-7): DAGVTQSPTHLIKTRGQQVTLRCSPISGHKSVSWYQQVLGQGPQFIFQYYEKEERGRGNFPDRFSARQFPNYSSELNVNALLLGDSALYLCASSSIAVFIYEQYFGPGTRLTVT.

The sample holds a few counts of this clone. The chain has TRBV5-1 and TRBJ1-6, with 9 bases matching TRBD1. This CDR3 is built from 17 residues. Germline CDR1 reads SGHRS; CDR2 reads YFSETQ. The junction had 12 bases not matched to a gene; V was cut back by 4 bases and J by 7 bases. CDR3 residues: CASSPVDRGAGNSPLHF. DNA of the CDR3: TGCGCCAGCAGCCCCGTGGACAGGGGCGCTGGGAATTCACCCCTCCACTTT.

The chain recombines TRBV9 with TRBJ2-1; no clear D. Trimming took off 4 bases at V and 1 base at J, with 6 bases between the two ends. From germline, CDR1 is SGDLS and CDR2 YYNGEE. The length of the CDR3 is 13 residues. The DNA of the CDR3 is TGTGCCAGCAGCCTGAGTTCCTACAATGAGCAGTTCTTC. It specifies CASSLSSYNEQFF.

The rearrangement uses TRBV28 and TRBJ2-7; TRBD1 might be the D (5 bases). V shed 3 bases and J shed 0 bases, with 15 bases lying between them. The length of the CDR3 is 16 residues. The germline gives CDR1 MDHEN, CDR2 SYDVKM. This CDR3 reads CASSLSRQMSSYEQYF. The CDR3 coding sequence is TGTGCCAGCAGTTTGTCAAGACAGATGAGCTCCTACGAGCAGTACTTC.

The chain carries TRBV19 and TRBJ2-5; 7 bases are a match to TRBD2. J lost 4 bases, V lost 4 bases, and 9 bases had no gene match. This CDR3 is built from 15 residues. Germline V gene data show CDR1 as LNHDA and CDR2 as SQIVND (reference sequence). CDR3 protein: CASSSVTGGIETQYF. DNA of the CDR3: TGTGCCAGTAGTAGTGTAACGGGAGGAATAGAGACCCAGTACTTC.

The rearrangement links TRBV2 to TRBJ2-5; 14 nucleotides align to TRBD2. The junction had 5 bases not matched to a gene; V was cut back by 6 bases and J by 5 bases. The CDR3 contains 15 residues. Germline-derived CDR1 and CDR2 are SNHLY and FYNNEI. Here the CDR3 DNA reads TGTGCCAGCAGACCTCGGACTAGCGGGGGGGAGACCCAGTACTTC. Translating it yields CASRPRTSGGETQYF.

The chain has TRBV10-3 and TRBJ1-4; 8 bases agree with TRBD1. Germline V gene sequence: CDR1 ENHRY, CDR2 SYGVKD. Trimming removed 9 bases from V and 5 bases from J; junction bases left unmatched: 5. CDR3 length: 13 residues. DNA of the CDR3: TGTGCCATTTCAGGGGGCTCGAATGAAAAACTGTTTTTT. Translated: CAISGGSNEKLFF.

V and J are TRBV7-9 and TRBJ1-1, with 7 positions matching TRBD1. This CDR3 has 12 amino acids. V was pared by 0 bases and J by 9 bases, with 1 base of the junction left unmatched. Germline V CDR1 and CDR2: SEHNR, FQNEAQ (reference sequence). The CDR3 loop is CASSLATGKAFF. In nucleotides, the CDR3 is TGTGCCAGCAGCTTAGCGACAGGGAAAGCTTTCTTT.

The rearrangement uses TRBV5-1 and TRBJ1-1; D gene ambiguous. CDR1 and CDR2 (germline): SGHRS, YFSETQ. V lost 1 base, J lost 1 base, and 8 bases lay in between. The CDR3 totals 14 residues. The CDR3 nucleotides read TGCGCCAGCAGCTTGATCGGCGGGAACACTGAAGCTTTCTTT. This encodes CASSLIGGNTEAFF.

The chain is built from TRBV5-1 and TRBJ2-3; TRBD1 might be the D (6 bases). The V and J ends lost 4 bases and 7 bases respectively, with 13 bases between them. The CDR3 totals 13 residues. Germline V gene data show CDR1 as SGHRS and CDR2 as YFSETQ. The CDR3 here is CASSGTNGNTQYF. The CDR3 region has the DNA TGCGCCAGCAGCGGGACAAACGGGAATACGCAGTATTTT.

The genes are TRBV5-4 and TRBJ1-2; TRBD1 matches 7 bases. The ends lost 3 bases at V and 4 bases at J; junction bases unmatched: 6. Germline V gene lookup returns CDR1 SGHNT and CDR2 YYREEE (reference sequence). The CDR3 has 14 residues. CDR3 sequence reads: CASSSGTEVYGYTF. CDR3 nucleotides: TGTGCCAGCAGCTCTGGGACAGAAGTCTATGGCTACACCTTC.

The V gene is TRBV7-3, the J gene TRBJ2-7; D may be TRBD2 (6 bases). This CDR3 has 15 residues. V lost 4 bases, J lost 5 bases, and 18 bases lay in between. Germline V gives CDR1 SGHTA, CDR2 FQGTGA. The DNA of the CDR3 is TGTGCCAGCAGCTCCACGCCGGGACTCCCAGACGAGCAGTACTTC. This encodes CASSSTPGLPDEQYF.

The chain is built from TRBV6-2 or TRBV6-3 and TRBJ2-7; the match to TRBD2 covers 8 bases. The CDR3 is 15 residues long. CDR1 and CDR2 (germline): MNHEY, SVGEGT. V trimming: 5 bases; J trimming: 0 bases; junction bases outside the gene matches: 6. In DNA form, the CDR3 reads TGTGCCAGCAGTCCGGGAGGGAAAAGCTCCTACGAGCAGTACTTC. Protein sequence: CASSPGGKSSYEQYF.

The CDR3 protein is CASSQGTSGDPGELFF. Here the CDR3 DNA reads TGTGCCAGCAGTCAAGGGACTAGCGGGGATCCCGGGGAGCTGTTTTTT. V and J are TRBV2 and TRBJ2-2, with 13 bases fitting TRBD2. Per germline, CDR1 SNHLY and CDR2 FYNNEI. V lost 5 bases, J lost 6 bases, and 6 bases stayed unmatched. The CDR3 is made up of 16 amino acids.

The CDR3 spells CASSLTTGGRNTEAFF. DNA of the CDR3: TGTGCCAGCAGTTTAACCACAGGGGGTAGGAACACTGAAGCTTTCTTT. V and J are TRBV28 and TRBJ1-1, with 8 bases that match TRBD1. This CDR3 contains 16 residues. Germline V CDR1 and CDR2: MDHEN, SYDVKM. J gave up 1 base and V 2 bases, and 6 bases lay outside the gene matches.